This record looks at one T cell receptor beta chain sequence and its context. Its antigen is still unknown. In the PCR, 60 Vbeta and 13 Jbeta primers were used. Profiled with immunoSEQ multiplex PCR; TCRdb holds only in-frame clones, not every one. The repertoire holds 45,000 to 60,000 clones, with 80% as singletons. This CDR3 region has 15 residues. Germline CDR1 SNHLY, CDR2 FYNNEI. Trimming left V 3 bases short and J 0 bases short, with 6 bases between. These data belong to a study of cytomegalovirus exposure and HLA in healthy donors. General study results and limits: The later analysis indicated that the majority of CMV-associated TCR beta chains appeared HLA-restricted.

This receptor was identified in a man aged 25-45 years in good health and CMV-seropositive. The sequencing sample was made of PBMCs. This rearrangement joins TRBV2 to TRBJ2-6; D unclear. The DNA for the CDR3 is TGTGCCAGCAGTGAGTCCAGCTCTGGGGCCAACGTCCTGACTTTC. It is translated as CASSESSSGANVLTF.